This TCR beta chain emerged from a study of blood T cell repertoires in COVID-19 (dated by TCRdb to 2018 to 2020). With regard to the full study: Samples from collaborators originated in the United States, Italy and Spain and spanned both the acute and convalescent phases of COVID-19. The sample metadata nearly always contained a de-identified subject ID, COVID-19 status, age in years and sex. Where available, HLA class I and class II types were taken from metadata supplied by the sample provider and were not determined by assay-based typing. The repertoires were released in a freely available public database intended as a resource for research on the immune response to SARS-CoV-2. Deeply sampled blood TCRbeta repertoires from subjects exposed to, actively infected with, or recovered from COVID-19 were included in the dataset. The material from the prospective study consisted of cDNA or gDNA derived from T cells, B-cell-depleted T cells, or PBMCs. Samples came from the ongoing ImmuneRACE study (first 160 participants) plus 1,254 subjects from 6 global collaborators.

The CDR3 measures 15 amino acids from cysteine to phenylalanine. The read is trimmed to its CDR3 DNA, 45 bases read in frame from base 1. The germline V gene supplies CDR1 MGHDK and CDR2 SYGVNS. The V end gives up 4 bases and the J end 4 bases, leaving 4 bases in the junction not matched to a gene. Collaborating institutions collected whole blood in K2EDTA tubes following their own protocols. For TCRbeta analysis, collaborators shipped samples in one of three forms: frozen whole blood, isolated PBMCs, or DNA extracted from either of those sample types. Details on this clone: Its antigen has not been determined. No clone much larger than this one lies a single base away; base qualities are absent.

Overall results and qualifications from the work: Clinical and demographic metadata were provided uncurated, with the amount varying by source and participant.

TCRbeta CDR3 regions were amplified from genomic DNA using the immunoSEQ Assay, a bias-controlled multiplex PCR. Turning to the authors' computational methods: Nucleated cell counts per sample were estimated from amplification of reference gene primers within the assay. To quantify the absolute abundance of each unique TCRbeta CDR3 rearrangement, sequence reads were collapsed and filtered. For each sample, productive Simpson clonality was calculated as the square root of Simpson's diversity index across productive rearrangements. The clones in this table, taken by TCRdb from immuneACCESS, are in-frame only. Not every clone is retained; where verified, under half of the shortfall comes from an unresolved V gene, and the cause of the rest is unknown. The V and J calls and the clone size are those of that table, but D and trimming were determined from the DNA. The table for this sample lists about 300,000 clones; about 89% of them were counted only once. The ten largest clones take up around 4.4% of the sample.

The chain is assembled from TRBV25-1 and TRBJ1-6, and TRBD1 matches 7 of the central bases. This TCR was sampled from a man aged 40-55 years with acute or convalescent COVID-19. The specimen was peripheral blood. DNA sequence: TGTGCCAGCAGTGGCGACAGGGTATATAATTCACCCCTCCACTTT. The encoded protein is CASSGDRVYNSPLHF.